This T cell receptor beta chain was observed in a study of CD8 T cells in ankylosing spondylitis. By quantitative 5'-RACE with molecular barcodes, the TCR beta libraries were made. MiXCR was run by TCRdb on the 5' RACE reads, yielding one entry per CDR3 protein. The table records a few hundred thousand distinct CDR3 sequences, 18% of them present only once. Findings and limits, study-wide: Reports say disease-linked clones showed up significantly more in matched ankylosing spondylitis synovial fluid. Earlier studies detected some motif variants in reactive arthritis synovial fluid and blood. One TCR beta motif, made up of 7 or 8 highly homologous variants, appeared characteristic of ankylosing spondylitis blood.

CDR3 length equals 16 residues. Looked up from germline, CDR1 is MNHEY and CDR2 is SVGAGI. The V gene lost 2 bases and the J gene lost 4 bases, with 16 bases spanning the gap. This clonotype was picked up a small number of times. What it recognizes is unknown. Sequencing was carried out using blood, either unsorted or a sorted T cell fraction (not recorded which). This TCR derives from a male donor with ankylosing spondylitis or in good health (not recorded which). This chain connects TRBV6-5 to TRBJ2-3; TRBD2 might be the D (5 bases). This chain's CDR3 is CASSYRVSTSSDTQYF. The CDR3 nucleotides read TGTGCCAGCAGTTACAGGGTATCAACTAGTTCAGATACGCAGTATTTT.